These 20 T cell receptor beta chains were sequenced from one sample in a study of CD8 T cell repertoires and HIV-1 epitope variants. Their antigens remain unidentified. Using immunoSEQ multiplex PCR, the repertoire was profiled, and TCRdb retains in-frame clones only, with some absent. The sample gives 4,500 to 5,500 clones, around 66% of which show up once; 40% to 50% is in the top ten. The material sequenced was cultured CD8+ T cells derived from PBMCs. These receptor sequences come from a male donor with HIV.

This clone is a singleton in its sample. The chain combines TRBV9 with TRBJ2-3, with D possibly being TRBD2 (6 bases). The CDR3 loop spans 15 amino acids. The germline gives CDR1 SGDLS, CDR2 YYNGEE. V dropped 3 bases and J dropped 1 base, with 12 bases sitting between them. For the CDR3, the DNA is TGTGCCAGCAGCGCGGGAGACAGTCGCACAGATACGCAGTATTTT. Translated: CASSAGDSRTDTQYF.

The CDR3 coding sequence is TGTGCCAGCAGTTTGGGGTTTATGGCAACTAATGAAAAACTGTTTTTT. Its translation: CASSLGFMATNEKLFF. The chain combines TRBV28 with TRBJ1-4; no definite D call. Germline V lookup: CDR1 MDHEN, CDR2 SYDVKM. The ends were cut back, 3 bases at V and 0 bases at J, with 11 bases in the middle. The CDR3 has 16 amino acids.

A few counts support this clone. V and J are TRBV7-6 and TRBJ2-6; 7 bases agree with TRBD1. V dropped 5 bases and J dropped 0; count of bases not matched to a gene: 4. Germline lookup yields CDR1 SGHVS and CDR2 FNYEAQ. This CDR3 has 16 amino acids. The CDR3 loop reads CASSTRQGSGANVLTF. The CDR3 region has the DNA TGTGCCAGCAGCACGCGACAGGGCTCTGGGGCCAACGTCCTGACTTTC.

This clone was seen more than once but under ten times. J is TRBJ2-7 and V is TRBV7-6; D gene uncertain. Trimming took off 2 bases at V and 1 base at J, with 9 bases between the two ends. The CDR3 extends over 14 amino acids. CDR1 SGHVS and CDR2 FNYEAQ come from the germline V gene. For the CDR3, the DNA is TGTGCCAGCAGCTTACTGGACGGATCCTACGAGCAGTACTTC. It specifies CASSLLDGSYEQYF.

V and J are TRBV6-5 and TRBJ2-1, with TRBD2 matching over 11 bases. This CDR3 comprises 14 residues. Germline V gives CDR1 MNHEY, CDR2 SVGAGI. Germline trimming cut 5 bases from V and 9 bases from J; bases unmatched to any gene: 6. CDR3 residues: CASSLSGGALEQFF. CDR3 nucleotides: TGTGCCAGCAGTCTTAGCGGGGGGGCGCTTGAGCAGTTCTTC.

The chain joins TRBV9 to TRBJ1-5; 8 nucleotides line up with TRBD1. Losses at the gene ends were 4 bases for V and 4 bases for J; bases not matched to a gene: 10. Germline V gives CDR1 SGDLS, CDR2 YYNGEE. The CDR3 is 16 amino acids. The CDR3 DNA reads TGTGCCAGCAGCCCCCCCCGGACAGGGAGGAATCAGCCCCAGCATTTT. It translates to CASSPPRTGRNQPQHF.

The rearrangement uses TRBV5-4 and TRBJ2-2; possible D gene TRBD2, 6 bases. The V end lost 0 bases, the J end lost 1 base, and 10 bases lay between the germline ends. CDR1 and CDR2 from the germline V gene are SGHNT and YYREEE (reference sequence). This CDR3 region has 16 residues. The CDR3 reads CASSLGVAENTGELFF. DNA for the CDR3: TGTGCCAGCAGCTTGGGTGTAGCGGAGAACACCGGGGAGCTGTTTTTT.

This chain connects TRBV6-5 to TRBJ2-7; unclear D gene. V lost 4 bases and J lost 2, with 12 bases in between. Germline CDR1 is MNHEY and CDR2 is SVGAGI. CDR3 size: 14 residues. CDR3 region: CASSSDVSAYEQYF. CDR3 DNA sequence: TGTGCCAGCAGTTCAGATGTCTCGGCCTACGAGCAGTACTTC.

The V and J genes are TRBV27 and TRBJ2-1; 9 nucleotides agree with TRBD2. The ends lost 5 bases at V and 7 bases at J; junction bases unmatched: 6. Germline-derived CDR1 and CDR2 are MNHEY and SMNVEV (reference sequence). This CDR3 is 14 amino acids long. The CDR3 nucleotides read TGTGCCAGCAGTCTTCAGGCGGGGGGGAATGAGCAGTTCTTC. Translated: CASSLQAGGNEQFF.

The gene calls are TRBV7-2 and TRBJ2-7, with D possibly being TRBD1 (5 bases). Trimming took off 1 base at V and 0 bases at J, with 10 bases between the two ends. CDR1 and CDR2 from the germline V gene are SGHTA and FQGNSA. The CDR3 has 15 amino acids. In DNA form, the CDR3 reads TGTGCCAGCAGCTTAGGGACATTGAGCTCCTACGAGCAGTACTTC. Its translation: CASSLGTLSSYEQYF.

The table lists this clone with a few counts. CDR3 in DNA: TGTGCCAGCAGTTCAGGGACCTCGAGAGCCGACGAGCAGTACTTC. Residues: CASSSGTSRADEQYF. The chain couples TRBV28 to TRBJ2-7; D might be TRBD1 or TRBD2, each matching 5 bases. CDR1 is MDHEN and CDR2 is SYDVKM in the germline V gene. The CDR3 runs to 15 residues. Trimming took 4 bases from V and 5 from J, leaving 18 bases between them.

This clone has a handful of counts. This rearrangement joins TRBV28 to TRBJ2-7; the D gene could be TRBD1 or TRBD2 (5 bases each). There are 14 residues in the CDR3. The germline V and J ends were trimmed by 6 bases and 2 bases, with 14 bases remaining between them. In germline, CDR1 is MDHEN, CDR2 SYDVKM. Here the CDR3 DNA reads TGTGCCAGCAGCCCCCGGGACGGAGCCTACGAGCAGTACTTC. This codes for CASSPRDGAYEQYF.

This clone was picked up a small number of times. The chain has TRBV18 and TRBJ2-7, with D perhaps TRBD1 (6 bases). Germline CDR1 and CDR2: KGHSH and LQKENI. This CDR3 is 16 amino acids long. Trimming left V 1 base short and J 2 bases short, with 15 bases between. CDR3: CASSPQFGQGPYEQYF. The DNA for the CDR3 is TGTGCCAGCTCACCACAGTTTGGGCAGGGGCCCTACGAGCAGTACTTC.

This clone was counted only a few times. The rearrangement joins TRBV19 to TRBJ1-1, with D unclear. The V end lost 8 bases, the J end lost 4 bases, and 14 bases lay between the germline ends. The CDR3 spans 13 residues. The V gene's germline CDR1 is LNHDA and CDR2 SQIVND (reference sequence). DNA of the CDR3: TGTGCCAGTGGCGACGGGTACGGCACTGAAGCTTTCTTT. Translated, it gives CASGDGYGTEAFF. Variable domain in full (rest from reference TRBV19 and TRBJ1-1): DGGITQSPKYLFRKEGQNVTLSCEQNLNHDAMYWYRQDPGQGLRLIYYSQIVNDFQKGDIAEGYSVSREKKESFPLTVTSAQKNPTAFYLCASGDGYGTEAFFGQGTRLTVV.

This chain connects TRBV18 to TRBJ2-7; TRBD1 agrees at 8 bases. This CDR3 contains 14 residues. Trimming cost V 1 base and J 4 bases; bases outside gene matches: 3. Germline values: CDR1 KGHSH, CDR2 LQKENI. The CDR3 nucleotides are TGTGCCAGCTCACCACGGCAGGGGGCTTACGAGCAGTACTTC. Its protein is CASSPRQGAYEQYF.

The chain is built from TRBV9 and TRBJ1-3; tentatively, D is TRBD1 (5 bases). The germline V gene has CDR1 SGDLS and CDR2 YYNGEE. There are 14 residues in the CDR3. Trimming pared 3 bases from V and 4 bases from J, leaving 11 bases between. In nucleotides, the CDR3 is TGTGCCAGCAGCGGTGGGGCTAGAGGAAACACCATATATTTT. This translates into CASSGGARGNTIYF. Complete variable domain (other parts from reference TRBV9 and TRBJ1-3): DSGVTQTPKHLITATGQRVTLRCSPRSGDLSVYWYQQSLDQGLQFLIQYYNGEERAKGNILERFSAQQFPDLHSELNLSSLELGDSALYFCASSGGARGNTIYFGEGSWLTVV.

This clone was seen only a few times. This chain uses TRBV14 with TRBJ1-6, with D maybe TRBD1 (5 bases). Germline V gene sequence: CDR1 SGHDN, CDR2 FVKESK. The CDR3 extends over 16 amino acids. V lost 0 bases and J 2 bases, leaving 8 bases between the germline ends. The CDR3 sequence: CASSQEWGAYNSPLHF. The CDR3 DNA is TGTGCCAGCAGCCAAGAGTGGGGGGCCTATAATTCACCCCTCCACTTT. The full variable domain, with the rest looked up from reference TRBV14 and TRBJ1-6, is EAGVTQFPSHSVIEKGQTVTLRCDPISGHDNLYWYRRVMGKEIKFLLHFVKESKQDESGMPNNRFLAERTGGTYSTLKVQPAELEDSGVYFCASSQEWGAYNSPLHFGNGTRLTVT.

J is TRBJ1-1 and V is TRBV5-1; 8 nucleotides align to TRBD1. The germline V gene encodes CDR1 SGHRS and CDR2 YFSETQ. V lost 7 bases to trimming and J lost 9 bases; unmatched junction nucleotides: 8. The CDR3 loop spans 12 amino acids. CDR3 amino acids: CASRQGASQAFF. The CDR3 region has the DNA TGCGCCAGCCGCCAGGGGGCCAGTCAAGCTTTCTTT.

The chain uses TRBV12-1 and TRBJ2-7; TRBD1, the table's D call, lacks a check against the DNA. TRBV12-1 is listed as a pseudogene. The CDR3 contains 16 residues. For the CDR3, the DNA is TGTGCCAGCAGCTTTGGTCAGGACAGGGGGGGCTACGAGCAGTACTTC. Its translation: CASSFGQDRGGYEQYF.

This rearrangement joins TRBV7-2 to TRBJ2-7; D not certain. The CDR3 runs to 18 residues. The germline V gene has CDR1 SGHTA and CDR2 FQGNSA. Trimming removed 6 bases at V and 2 bases at J, with 26 bases between. CDR3 sequence: CASSSSILRASRPYEQYF. DNA of the CDR3: TGTGCCAGCAGTTCATCAATTTTACGGGCTTCTCGGCCCTACGAGCAGTACTTC. Using reference TRBV7-2 and TRBJ2-7 for the parts outside the CDR3, the full variable domain is GAGVSQSPSNKVTEKGKDVELRCDPISGHTALYWYRQSLGQGLEFLIYFQGNSAPDKSGLPSDRFSAERTGGSVSTLTIQRTQQEDSAVYLCASSSSILRASRPYEQYFGPGTRLTVT.